The clone carrying this T cell receptor beta chain has only a few counts. In the study's own analysis: It was from reference gene primer amplification that nucleated cell counts were estimated. Profiled with immunoSEQ multiplex PCR; TCRdb holds only in-frame clones, not every one. V and J calls and clone size are given by that table; D and trimming were obtained from the DNA. Here the sample spans 200,000 to 250,000 clones, approximately 84% being singletons. This record comes from a study of blood T cell repertoires in COVID-19. Study summary: Donors in the United States, Italy and Spain gave samples during acute or convalescent COVID-19. T cells, B-cell-depleted T cells, or PBMCs supplied cDNA or gDNA.

Trimming took 5 bases from V and 3 from J; bases not matched to a gene: 4. CDR1 is SGHRS and CDR2 is YFSETQ in the germline V gene. The CDR3 contains 15 residues. The J gene is TRBJ2-1, the V gene TRBV5-1, with 11 bases lining up with TRBD1. The sequenced sample consisted of peripheral blood. The sequence was collected from a woman older than 75 with acute or convalescent COVID-19. The CDR3, as DNA: TGCGCCAGCAGGCCCGGGACAGGGGGCTACAATGAGCAGTTCTTC. Amino acids: CASRPGTGGYNEQFF.